These 31 T cell receptor beta chains originate from one sample sequenced in a study of identical twins. TCRdb reprocessed the 5' RACE reads via MiXCR and lists one record per CDR3 protein. The table shows under 800,000 distinct CDR3 sequences, with less than 25% occurring only once. These data also formed part of another study, on T cells expressing NK-cell markers.

The sequencing input was PBMCs. These receptors were taken from a woman aged 18-29 years in good health.

This rearrangement joins TRBV5-1 to TRBJ2-5, with D perhaps given as TRBD1 or TRBD2 (5 bases each). Germline V gene data show CDR1 as SGHRS and CDR2 as YFSETQ. This CDR3 spans 13 amino acids. The ends were cut back, 3 bases at V and 8 bases at J, with 14 bases in the middle. CDR3 sequence (DNA): TGCGCCAGCAGCTCCGGGACCGTGGAAACCCAGTACTTC. Translation: CASSSGTVETQYF.

This clonotype was recorded only once. Germline and junction disagree at one end, which may indicate a read error. The chain links TRBV12-3 or TRBV12-4 to TRBJ2-6, with a possible D match to TRBD1 (6 bases). This CDR3 contains 19 residues. DNA of the CDR3: TGTGCCCGCAGTTCCCGGGACACCGAATTAAGCTCTGGGGCCAACGTCCTGACTTTC. Protein: CARSSRDTELSSGANVLTF.

The chain employs TRBV20-1 and TRBJ1-6; 9 nucleotides match TRBD1. Losses at the gene ends were 5 bases for V and 0 bases for J; bases not matched to a gene: 2. The germline CDR1 and CDR2 sequences are DFQATT and SNEGSKA (reference sequence). The CDR3 sequence is 15 residues long. The CDR3 DNA follows: TGCAGTGCTGGGACAGGGAGCTCCTATAATTCACCCCTCCACTTT. It specifies CSAGTGSSYNSPLHF.

The chain joins TRBV7-2 to TRBJ2-3; 8 bases are a match to TRBD2. There are 14 residues in the CDR3. Germline loops: CDR1 SGHTA, CDR2 FQGNSA. Unmatched junction bases numbered 5, after V lost 5 bases and J lost 4 bases. The CDR3 nucleotides read TGTGCCAGCAGCCCCGGGAGGGCCCCAGATACGCAGTATTTT. This translates into CASSPGRAPDTQYF. The whole variable domain, filled in from reference TRBV7-2 and TRBJ2-3, reads GAGVSQSPSNKVTEKGKDVELRCDPISGHTALYWYRQSLGQGLEFLIYFQGNSAPDKSGLPSDRFSAERTGGSVSTLTIQRTQQEDSAVYLCASSPGRAPDTQYFGPGTRLTVL.

The chain uses TRBV5-1 and TRBJ2-3; 8 nucleotides match TRBD2. Trimming at V came to 0 bases and at J to 8 bases, leaving 14 bases not matched to a gene. Germline V CDR1 and CDR2: SGHRS, YFSETQ. The CDR3 sequence is 17 residues long. CDR3 nucleotides: TGCGCCAGCAGCTTGGCCCCCCTAGCGGGCGTGCAGGGTACGCAGTATTTT. This gives the protein CASSLAPLAGVQGTQYF.

This chain connects TRBV6-1 to TRBJ2-1, with unresolved D. Per germline, CDR1 MNHNS and CDR2 SASEGT. Trimming pared 6 bases from V and 3 bases from J, leaving 12 bases between. The CDR3 sequence is 14 residues long. In DNA form, the CDR3 reads TGTGCCAGCAGCCCCCATAGGGACTACAATGAGCAGTTCTTC. The encoded protein is CASSPHRDYNEQFF.

CDR3: CASSPLAVDNEQFF. CDR3 sequence (DNA): TGTGCCAGCTCACCACTGGCAGTAGATAATGAGCAGTTCTTC. The chain couples TRBV18 to TRBJ2-1; unclear D gene. Trimming left V 1 base short and J 7 bases short, with 11 bases between. Germline V lookup: CDR1 KGHSH, CDR2 LQKENI. The CDR3 consists of 14 residues. Using reference TRBV18 and TRBJ2-1 for the parts outside the CDR3, the full variable domain is NAGVMQNPRHLVRRRGQEARLRCSPMKGHSHVYWYRQLPEEGLKFMVYLQKENIIDESGMPKERFSAEFPKEGPSILRIQQVVRGDSAAYFCASSPLAVDNEQFFGPGTRLTVL.

In this sample, this clonotype turned up a few times. V is TRBV6-1 and J is TRBJ2-7; D perhaps matches TRBD1 (6 bases). This CDR3 has 14 residues. The germline gives CDR1 MNHNS, CDR2 SASEGT. V lost 5 bases to trimming and J lost 0 bases, with 11 bases between them. The CDR3 DNA reads TGTGCCAGCAGTCGGACAGTCAGCTCCTACGAGCAGTACTTC. This encodes CASSRTVSSYEQYF.

This clonotype showed up many times. The chain couples TRBV11-1 to TRBJ1-1, with 7 bases fitting TRBD1. J gave up 4 bases and V 3 bases, and 14 bases lay outside the gene matches. CDR3 size: 17 residues. Per germline, CDR1 SGHAT and CDR2 FQDESV (reference sequence). CDR3 DNA sequence: TGTGCCAGCAGCTTCGACAGGGTTAAGAGTCTGTTCACTGAAGCTTTCTTT. Translating gives CASSFDRVKSLFTEAFF.

This clonotype was seen repeatedly, ten times or more. The rearrangement joins TRBV7-2 to TRBJ1-2; D perhaps matches TRBD1 (5 bases). Germline loops: CDR1 SGHTA, CDR2 FQGNSA. The CDR3 sequence is 14 residues long. The germline V and J ends were trimmed by 4 bases and 4 bases, with 13 bases remaining between them. The CDR3 spells CASSSRGAVYGYTF. CDR3 nucleotide sequence: TGTGCCAGCAGCTCACGAGGGGCAGTCTATGGCTACACCTTC.

CDR3 DNA sequence: TGCGCCAGCAGCTTGGCCGTCGAGTCGGGGCAGTTCTTC. This gives the protein CASSLAVESGQFF. V usage is TRBV5-1 and J usage is TRBJ2-1; D remains ambiguous. V was trimmed by 0 bases and J by 12 bases, leaving 13 bases between them. Germline values: CDR1 SGHRS, CDR2 YFSETQ. This CDR3 comprises 13 residues.

There are many counts of this clonotype. J is TRBJ1-4 and V is TRBV5-1; 9 bases map to TRBD1. With V trimmed by 4 bases and J by 7 bases, 5 bases remained unmatched. The CDR3 has 14 residues. The V gene's germline CDR1 is SGHRS and CDR2 YFSETQ. CDR3 DNA sequence: TGCGCCAGCAGCCTACAGGGGGCAGGTGAAAAACTGTTTTTT. It is translated as CASSLQGAGEKLFF.

This clonotype was counted only a few times. The rearrangement links TRBV5-4 to TRBJ2-1; no clear D. Trimming took off 2 bases at V and 2 bases at J, with 11 bases between the two ends. The CDR3 contains 15 residues. From germline, CDR1 is SGHNT and CDR2 YYREEE (reference sequence). The CDR3 DNA is TGTGCCAGCAGCTTCGAGCCGGACCCCTACAATGAGCAGTTCTTC. This gives the protein CASSFEPDPYNEQFF.

This clonotype turned up a few times. V is TRBV29-1 and J is TRBJ1-2; D not certain. The germline V gene has CDR1 SQVTM and CDR2 ANQGSEA. Trimming cost V 4 bases and J 7 bases, with 16 bases left between them. This CDR3 region has 13 residues. The CDR3 region is CSVGRGGPSGYTF. The CDR3 region has the DNA TGCAGCGTTGGACGCGGCGGTCCCAGTGGCTACACCTTC.

The chain is built from TRBV9 and TRBJ2-3; 9 nucleotides match TRBD2. Germline CDR1 SGDLS, CDR2 YYNGEE. Trimming at V came to 3 bases and at J to 2 bases, leaving 10 bases not matched to a gene. The length of the CDR3 is 17 residues. The CDR3 nucleotides are TGTGCCAGCAGCGAGCCCTTAGCGGGGGATTTCACAGATACGCAGTATTTT. Its protein is CASSEPLAGDFTDTQYF.

This clonotype was observed a handful of times. The rearrangement joins TRBV6-1 to TRBJ1-2; 9 positions match TRBD1. CDR1 and CDR2 (germline): MNHNS, SASEGT. This CDR3 comprises 15 residues. J was trimmed by 4 bases and V by 5 bases; bases with no gene match: 8. The CDR3 region has the DNA TGTGCCAGCAGTACCCACAGGGGGCAGGGCTATGGCTACACCTTC. It specifies CASSTHRGQGYGYTF.

This clonotype turned up a few times. The chain uses TRBV7-3 and TRBJ2-6; a possible D gene is TRBD2 (6 bases). From germline, CDR1 is SGHTA and CDR2 FQGTGA. CDR3 size: 16 residues. Trimming stripped 1 base from V and 2 bases from J, with 9 bases between. The CDR3 coding sequence is TGTGCCAGCAGCTTAAGCGGGGTGGCTGGGGCCAACGTCCTGACTTTC. Encoded protein: CASSLSGVAGANVLTF.

The chain is built from TRBV6-5 and TRBJ2-7, with 10 bases lining up with TRBD2. The CDR3 is 16 amino acids. V lost 2 bases to trimming and J lost 0 bases; unmatched junction nucleotides: 4. Germline V gives CDR1 MNHEY, CDR2 SVGAGI. The CDR3 bases are TGTGCCAGCAGTTACCGCCCTAGCGGGAGCTCCTACGAGCAGTACTTC. Its translation is CASSYRPSGSSYEQYF.

This clonotype was seen at least ten times. This sequence joins TRBV30 and TRBJ1-2; D uncertain. The CDR3 spans 13 residues. Germline lookup yields CDR1 GTSNPN and CDR2 SVGIG (reference sequence). The germline V and J ends were trimmed by 0 bases and 7 bases, with 12 bases remaining between them. The CDR3 region has the DNA TGTGCCTGGAGTGTGTCGAGGGCTCTTGGCTACACCTTC. It yields the protein CAWSVSRALGYTF.

This clonotype was counted between two and nine times. This chain joins TRBV15 and TRBJ2-1; 10 bases are a match to TRBD2. The V and J ends lost 1 base and 5 bases, in that order; junction bases with no gene match: 8. The CDR3 spans 17 residues. CDR1 is LNHNV, CDR2 YYDKDF, per germline (reference sequence). The DNA of the CDR3 is TGTGCCACCAGCAGAGCTCTAGCGGGGGTAATCCACAATGAGCAGTTCTTC. Encoded protein: CATSRALAGVIHNEQFF.

There are many counts of this clonotype. The rearrangement joins TRBV5-1 to TRBJ2-7; maybe TRBD1 (6 bases). The germline V and J ends were trimmed by 2 bases and 5 bases, with 11 bases remaining between them. CDR1 is SGHRS, CDR2 YFSETQ, per germline. CDR3 length: 13 residues. CDR3 in DNA: TGCGCCAGCAGCTTCACACAGGGTAACGAGCAGTACTTC. Amino acid sequence: CASSFTQGNEQYF.

This chain links TRBV20-1 with TRBJ2-1; 7 nucleotides line up with TRBD2. This CDR3 spans 15 amino acids. Germline V lookup: CDR1 DFQATT, CDR2 SNEGSKA (reference sequence). J gave up 0 bases and V 6 bases, and 8 bases lay outside the gene matches. CDR3 residues: CSAPGGEPSYNEQFF. The CDR3 DNA follows: TGCAGTGCCCCTGGGGGGGAGCCCTCCTACAATGAGCAGTTCTTC.

This clonotype was counted a few times. The rearrangement links TRBV6-5 to TRBJ1-2; possibly TRBD1 for D (5 bases). V shed 6 bases and J shed 7 bases, with 12 bases lying between them. Germline-derived CDR1 and CDR2 are MNHEY and SVGAGI. The CDR3 length is 12 residues. CDR3 region: CASRLGQGGYTF. The CDR3, as DNA: TGTGCCAGCAGGTTGGGGCAGGGTGGCTACACCTTC.

The V and J genes are TRBV29-1 and TRBJ2-1; no clear D gene. Germline-derived CDR1 and CDR2 are SQVTM and ANQGSEA. V gave up 7 bases and J gave up 6 bases, with 7 bases separating them. The CDR3 spans 10 residues. This chain's CDR3 is CSGAANEQFF. DNA for the CDR3: TGCAGCGGCGCGGCCAATGAGCAGTTCTTC.

The rearrangement links TRBV6-1 to TRBJ2-7; D uncertain. CDR3 length equals 13 residues. The V and J ends lost 7 bases and 6 bases respectively, with 16 bases between them. Germline V gene sequence: CDR1 MNHNS, CDR2 SASEGT. The CDR3 sequence is CASTLGRSSEQYF. For the CDR3, the DNA is TGTGCCAGCACCCTCGGGCGGTCTTCCGAGCAGTACTTC.

The table lists this clonotype with many counts. The chain recombines TRBV20-1 with TRBJ2-2; weak D call: TRBD2 (5 bases). The CDR3 sequence is 16 residues long. Germline V lookup: CDR1 DFQATT, CDR2 SNEGSKA (reference sequence). The ends were cut back, 0 bases at V and 2 bases at J, with 13 bases in the middle. Here the CDR3 reads CSARDGGRGNTGELFF. The CDR3 DNA reads TGCAGTGCTAGAGACGGAGGCCGCGGCAACACCGGGGAGCTGTTTTTT.

This clonotype was recorded many times. This chain uses TRBV6-1 with TRBJ2-1; TRBD2 matches at 12 bases. The V gene end was trimmed by 5 bases and the J gene end by 5 bases; junction bases not matched to a gene: 4. This CDR3 is built from 15 residues. Germline V CDR1 and CDR2: MNHNS, SASEGT. The CDR3 DNA reads TGTGCCAGCAGTCAACTAGCGGGGGGCAACAATGAGCAGTTCTTC. As protein: CASSQLAGGNNEQFF.

This clonotype appeared a few times. The chain employs TRBV7-2 and TRBJ2-2; tentative D call: TRBD2 (6 bases). With 2 bases removed from V and 6 bases from J, the gap between germline ends came to 13 bases. The CDR3 runs to 15 residues. Germline loops: CDR1 SGHTA, CDR2 FQGNSA. CDR3 nucleotides: TGTGCCAGCAGCTTATCGACTAGTCAGGCCGGGGAGCTGTTTTTT. Translating gives CASSLSTSQAGELFF. The variable domain in full, with the rest retrieved from reference TRBV7-2 and TRBJ2-2, is GAGVSQSPSNKVTEKGKDVELRCDPISGHTALYWYRQSLGQGLEFLIYFQGNSAPDKSGLPSDRFSAERTGGSVSTLTIQRTQQEDSAVYLCASSLSTSQAGELFFGEGSRLTVL.

This clonotype has only a few counts. J is TRBJ2-3 and V is TRBV4-2; 9 bases align to TRBD2. This CDR3 is 17 amino acids long. Losses at the gene ends were 1 base for V and 5 bases for J; bases not matched to a gene: 10. The germline gives CDR1 LGHNA, CDR2 YNFKEQ. The CDR3 is CASSQVSRGGAKDTQYF. In DNA form, the CDR3 reads TGTGCCAGCAGCCAAGTGTCTCGCGGGGGGGCCAAAGATACGCAGTATTTT.

This clonotype was seen a few times. The chain links TRBV7-2 to TRBJ2-3; 11 nucleotides line up with TRBD2. Per germline, CDR1 SGHTA and CDR2 FQGNSA. V gave up 2 bases and J gave up 4 bases; unmatched junction bases: 2. There are 15 residues in the CDR3. This CDR3 is CASSLTSGSSDTQYF. DNA for the CDR3: TGTGCCAGCAGCTTAACTAGCGGGAGCTCAGATACGCAGTATTTT.

Only a few counts were recorded for this clonotype. The rearrangement uses TRBV5-4 and TRBJ2-7, with D possibly TRBD1 on 6 matching bases. The CDR3 covers 14 residues. The V gene's germline CDR1 is SGHNT and CDR2 YYREEE (reference sequence). Trimming shortened V by 2 bases and J by 2 bases, and 11 bases separated the two germline ends. The CDR3 region is CASSFGTTPYEQYF. The DNA of the CDR3 is TGTGCCAGCAGCTTTGGGACAACCCCCTACGAGCAGTACTTC.